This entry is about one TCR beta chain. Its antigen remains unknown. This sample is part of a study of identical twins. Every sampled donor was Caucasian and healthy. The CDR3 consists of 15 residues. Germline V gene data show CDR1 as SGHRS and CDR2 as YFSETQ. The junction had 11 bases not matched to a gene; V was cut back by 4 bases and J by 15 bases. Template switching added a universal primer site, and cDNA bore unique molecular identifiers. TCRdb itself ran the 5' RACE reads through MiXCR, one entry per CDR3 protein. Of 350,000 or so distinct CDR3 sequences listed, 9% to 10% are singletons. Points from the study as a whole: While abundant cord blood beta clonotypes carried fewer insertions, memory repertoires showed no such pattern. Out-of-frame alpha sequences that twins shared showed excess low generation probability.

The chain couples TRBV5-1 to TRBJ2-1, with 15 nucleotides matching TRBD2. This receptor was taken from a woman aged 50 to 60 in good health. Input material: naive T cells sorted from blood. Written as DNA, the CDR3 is TGCGCCAGCAGCCCCGGGACTAGCGGGAGGCTTCCTCGGTTCTTC. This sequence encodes CASSPGTSGRLPRFF.